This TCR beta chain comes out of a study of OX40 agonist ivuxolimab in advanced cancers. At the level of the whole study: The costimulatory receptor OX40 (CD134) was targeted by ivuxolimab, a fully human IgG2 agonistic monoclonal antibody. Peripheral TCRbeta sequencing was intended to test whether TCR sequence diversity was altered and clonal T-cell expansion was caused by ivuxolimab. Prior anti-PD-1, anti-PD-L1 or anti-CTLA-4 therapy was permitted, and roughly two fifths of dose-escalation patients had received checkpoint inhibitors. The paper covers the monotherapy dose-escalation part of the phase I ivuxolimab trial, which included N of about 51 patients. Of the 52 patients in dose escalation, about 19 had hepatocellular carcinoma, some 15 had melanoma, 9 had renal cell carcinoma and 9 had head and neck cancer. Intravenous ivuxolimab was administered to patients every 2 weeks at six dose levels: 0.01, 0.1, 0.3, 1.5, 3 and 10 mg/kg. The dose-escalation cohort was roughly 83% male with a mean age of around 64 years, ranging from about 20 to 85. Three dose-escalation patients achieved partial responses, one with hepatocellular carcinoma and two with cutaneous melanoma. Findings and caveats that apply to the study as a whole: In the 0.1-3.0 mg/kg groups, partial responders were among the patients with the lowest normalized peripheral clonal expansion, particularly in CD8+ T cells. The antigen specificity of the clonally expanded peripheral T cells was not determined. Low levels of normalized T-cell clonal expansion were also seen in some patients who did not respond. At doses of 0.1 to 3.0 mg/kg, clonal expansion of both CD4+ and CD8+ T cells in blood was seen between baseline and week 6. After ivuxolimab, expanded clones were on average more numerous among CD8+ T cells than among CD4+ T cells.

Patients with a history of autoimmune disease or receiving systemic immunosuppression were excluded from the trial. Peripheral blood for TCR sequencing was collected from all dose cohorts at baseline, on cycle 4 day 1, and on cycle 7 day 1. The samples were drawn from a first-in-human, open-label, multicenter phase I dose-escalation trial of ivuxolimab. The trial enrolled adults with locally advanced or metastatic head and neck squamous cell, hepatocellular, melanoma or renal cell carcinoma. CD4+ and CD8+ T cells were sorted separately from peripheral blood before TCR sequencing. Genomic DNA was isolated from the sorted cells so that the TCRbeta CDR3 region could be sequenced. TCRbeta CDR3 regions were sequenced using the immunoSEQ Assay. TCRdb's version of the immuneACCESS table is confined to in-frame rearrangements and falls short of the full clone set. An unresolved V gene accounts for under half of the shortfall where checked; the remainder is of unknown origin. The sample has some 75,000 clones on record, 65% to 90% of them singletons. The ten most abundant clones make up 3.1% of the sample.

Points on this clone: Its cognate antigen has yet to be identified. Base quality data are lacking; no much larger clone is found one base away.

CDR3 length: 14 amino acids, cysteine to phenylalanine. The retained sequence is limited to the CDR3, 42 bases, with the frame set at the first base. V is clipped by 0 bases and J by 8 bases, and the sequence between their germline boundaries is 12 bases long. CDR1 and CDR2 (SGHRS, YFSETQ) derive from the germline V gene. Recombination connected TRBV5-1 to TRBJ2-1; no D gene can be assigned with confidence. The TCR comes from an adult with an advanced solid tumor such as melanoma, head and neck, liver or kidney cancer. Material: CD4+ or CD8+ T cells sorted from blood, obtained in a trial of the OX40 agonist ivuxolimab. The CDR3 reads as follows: CASSLAAPTDEQFF. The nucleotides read TGCGCCAGCAGCTTGGCGGCACCAACCGATGAGCAGTTCTTC.